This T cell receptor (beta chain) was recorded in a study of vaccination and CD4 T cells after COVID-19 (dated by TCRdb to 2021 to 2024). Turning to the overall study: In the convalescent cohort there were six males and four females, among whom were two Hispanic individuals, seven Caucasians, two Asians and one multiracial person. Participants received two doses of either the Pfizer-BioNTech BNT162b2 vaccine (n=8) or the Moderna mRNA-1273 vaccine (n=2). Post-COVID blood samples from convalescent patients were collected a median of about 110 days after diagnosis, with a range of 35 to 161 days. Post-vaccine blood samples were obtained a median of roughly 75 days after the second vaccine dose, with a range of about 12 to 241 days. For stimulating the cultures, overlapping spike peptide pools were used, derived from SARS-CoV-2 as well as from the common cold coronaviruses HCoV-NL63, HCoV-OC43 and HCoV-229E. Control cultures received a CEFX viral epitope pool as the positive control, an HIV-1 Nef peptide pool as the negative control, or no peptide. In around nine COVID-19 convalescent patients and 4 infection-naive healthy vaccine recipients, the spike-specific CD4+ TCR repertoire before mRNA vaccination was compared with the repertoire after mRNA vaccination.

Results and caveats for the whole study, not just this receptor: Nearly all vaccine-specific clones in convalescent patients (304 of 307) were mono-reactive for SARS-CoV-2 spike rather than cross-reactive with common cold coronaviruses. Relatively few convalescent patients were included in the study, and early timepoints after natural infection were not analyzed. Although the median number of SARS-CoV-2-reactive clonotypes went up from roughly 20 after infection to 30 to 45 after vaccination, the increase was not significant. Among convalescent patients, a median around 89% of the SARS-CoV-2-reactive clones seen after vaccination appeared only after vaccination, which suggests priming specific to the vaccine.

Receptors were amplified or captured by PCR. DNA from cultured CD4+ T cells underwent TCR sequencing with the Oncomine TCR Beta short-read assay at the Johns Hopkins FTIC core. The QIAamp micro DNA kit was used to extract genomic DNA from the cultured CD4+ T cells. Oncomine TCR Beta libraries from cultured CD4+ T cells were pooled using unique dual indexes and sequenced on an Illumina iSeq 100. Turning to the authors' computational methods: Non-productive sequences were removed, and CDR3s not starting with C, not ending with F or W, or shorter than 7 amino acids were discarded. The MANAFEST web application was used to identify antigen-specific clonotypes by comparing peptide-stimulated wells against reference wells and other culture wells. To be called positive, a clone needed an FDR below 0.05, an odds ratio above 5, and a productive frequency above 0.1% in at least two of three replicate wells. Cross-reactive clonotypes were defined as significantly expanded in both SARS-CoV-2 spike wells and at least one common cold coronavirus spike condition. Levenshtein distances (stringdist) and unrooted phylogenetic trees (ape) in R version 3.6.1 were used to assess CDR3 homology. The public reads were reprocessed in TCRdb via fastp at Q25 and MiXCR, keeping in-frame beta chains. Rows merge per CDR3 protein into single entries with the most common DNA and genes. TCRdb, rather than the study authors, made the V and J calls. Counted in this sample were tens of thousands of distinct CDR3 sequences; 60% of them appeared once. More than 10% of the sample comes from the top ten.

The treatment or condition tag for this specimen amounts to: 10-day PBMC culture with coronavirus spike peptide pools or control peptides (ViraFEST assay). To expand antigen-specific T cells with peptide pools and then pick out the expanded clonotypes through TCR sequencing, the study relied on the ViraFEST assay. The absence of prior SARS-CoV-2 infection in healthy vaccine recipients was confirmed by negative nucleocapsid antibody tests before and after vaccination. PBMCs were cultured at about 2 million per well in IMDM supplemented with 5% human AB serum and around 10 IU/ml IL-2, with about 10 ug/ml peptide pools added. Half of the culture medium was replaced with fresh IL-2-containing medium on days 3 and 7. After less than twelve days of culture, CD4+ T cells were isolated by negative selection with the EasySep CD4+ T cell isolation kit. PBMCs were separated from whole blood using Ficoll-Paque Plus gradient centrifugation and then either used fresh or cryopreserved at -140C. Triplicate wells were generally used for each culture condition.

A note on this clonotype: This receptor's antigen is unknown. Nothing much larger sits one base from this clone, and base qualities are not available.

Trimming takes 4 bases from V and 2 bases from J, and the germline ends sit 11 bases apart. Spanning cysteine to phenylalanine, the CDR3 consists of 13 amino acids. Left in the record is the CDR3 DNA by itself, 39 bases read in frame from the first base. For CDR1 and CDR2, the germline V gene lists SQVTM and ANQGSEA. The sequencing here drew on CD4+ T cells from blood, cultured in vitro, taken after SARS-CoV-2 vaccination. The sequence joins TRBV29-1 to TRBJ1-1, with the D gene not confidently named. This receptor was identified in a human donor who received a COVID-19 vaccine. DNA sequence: TGCAGCGTTGGTTCGGGCGGTAACACTGAAGCTTTCTTT. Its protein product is CSVGSGGNTEAFF.